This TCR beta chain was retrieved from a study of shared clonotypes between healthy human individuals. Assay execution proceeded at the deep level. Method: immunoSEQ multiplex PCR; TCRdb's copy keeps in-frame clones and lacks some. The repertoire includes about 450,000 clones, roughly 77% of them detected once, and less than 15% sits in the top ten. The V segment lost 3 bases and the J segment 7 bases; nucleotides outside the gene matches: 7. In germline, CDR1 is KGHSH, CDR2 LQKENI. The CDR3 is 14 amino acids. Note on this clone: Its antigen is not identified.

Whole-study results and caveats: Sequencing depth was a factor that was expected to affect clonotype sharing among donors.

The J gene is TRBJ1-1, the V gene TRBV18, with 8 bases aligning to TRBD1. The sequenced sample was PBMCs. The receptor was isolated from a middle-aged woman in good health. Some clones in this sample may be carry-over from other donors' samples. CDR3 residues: CASSPHGTGDEAFF. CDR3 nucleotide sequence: TGTGCCAGCTCACCCCATGGGACAGGTGATGAAGCTTTCTTT. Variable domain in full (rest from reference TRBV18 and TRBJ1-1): NAGVMQNPRHLVRRRGQEARLRCSPMKGHSHVYWYRQLPEEGLKFMVYLQKENIIDESGMPKERFSAEFPKEGPSILRIQQVVRGDSAAYFCASSPHGTGDEAFFGQGTRLTVV.